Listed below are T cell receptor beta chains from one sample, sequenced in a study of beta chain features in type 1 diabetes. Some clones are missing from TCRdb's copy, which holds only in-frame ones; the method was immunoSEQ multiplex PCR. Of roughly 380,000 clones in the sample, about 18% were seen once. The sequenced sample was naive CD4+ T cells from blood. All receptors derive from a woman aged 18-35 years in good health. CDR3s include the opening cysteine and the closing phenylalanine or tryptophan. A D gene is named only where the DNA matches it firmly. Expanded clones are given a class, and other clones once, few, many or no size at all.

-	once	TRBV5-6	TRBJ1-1	TGTGCCAGCAGCTTAGGGCTTGCAGGGCCCGATGCTTTCTTT	CASSLGLAGPDAFF
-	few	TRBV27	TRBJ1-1	TGTGCCACCCGTAGGGGGAACACTGAAGCTTTCTTT	CATRRGNTEAFF
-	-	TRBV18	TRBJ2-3	TGTGCCAGCTCACCATTCCAGGGTGGGACAGATACGCAGTATTTT	CASSPFQGGTDTQYF
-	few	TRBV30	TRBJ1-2	TGTGCCTGGAAGGGGGGGAAAAGTGGCTACACCTTC	CAWKGGKSGYTF
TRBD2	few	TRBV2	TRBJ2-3	TGTGCCAGCAGTGATACTCTGACTAGCGGTACGCAGTATTTT	CASSDTLTSGTQYF
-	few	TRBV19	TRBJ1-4	TGTGCCAGTATGGCGGATGAAAAACTGTTTTTT	CASMADEKLFF
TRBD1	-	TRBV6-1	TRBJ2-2	TGTGCCAGCAGTGTACAGGGGGCCGGGGAGCTGTTTTTT	CASSVQGAGELFF
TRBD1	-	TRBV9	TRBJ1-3	TGTGCCAGCAGCGTGACCGGGACAGGGTTAAGTGGAAACACCATATATTTT	CASSVTGTGLSGNTIYF
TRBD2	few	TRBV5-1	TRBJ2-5	TGCGCCAGCAGCTTGGGTTCTAGCGGCGAAGAGACCCAGTACTTC	CASSLGSSGEETQYF
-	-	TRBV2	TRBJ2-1	TGTGCCAGCAGTGTGGGACTCGCTTCCTACAATGAGCAGTTCTTC	CASSVGLASYNEQFF
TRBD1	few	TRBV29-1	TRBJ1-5	TGCAGCGTGGGACAGGCCTCGGGGCCCCAGCATTTT	CSVGQASGPQHF
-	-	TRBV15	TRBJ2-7	TGTGCCACCAGCCCCCGGGACTTAGGCGAGCAGTACTTC	CATSPRDLGEQYF
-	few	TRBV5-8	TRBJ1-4	TGTGCCAGCAGCAGACTGGGACTGATTAATGAAAAACTGTTTTTT	CASSRLGLINEKLFF
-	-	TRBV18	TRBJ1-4	TGTGCCAGCGCGCCGACTTCAGGGGAAAAACTGTTTTTT	CASAPTSGEKLFF
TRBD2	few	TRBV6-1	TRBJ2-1	TGTGCCAGCGGGACTAGCGCCCGCTCCTACAATGAGCAGTTCTTC	CASGTSARSYNEQFF
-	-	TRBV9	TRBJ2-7	TGTGCCAGCAGTCCGGGAGACTACGAGCAGTACTTC	CASSPGDYEQYF
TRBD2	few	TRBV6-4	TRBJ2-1	TGTGCCAGCAGTCTTTTAGCGGGGGCGAACTACAATGAGCAGTTCTTC	CASSLLAGANYNEQFF
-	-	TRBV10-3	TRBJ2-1	TGTGCCATCAGTGCCTGGACAGCCAGCTCCTACAATGAGCAGTTCTTC	CAISAWTASSYNEQFF
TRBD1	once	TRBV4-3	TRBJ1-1	TGCGCCAGCAGCCAAGGACAGGGGAACACTGAAGCTTTCTTT	CASSQGQGNTEAFF
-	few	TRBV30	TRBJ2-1	TGTGCCTGGAGTTCCTCGCCTGGGGGGAATGAGCAGTTCTTC	CAWSSSPGGNEQFF
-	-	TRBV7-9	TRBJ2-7	TGTGCCAGCAGCCAACGACGGGAGCAGTCCTACGAGCAGTACTTC	CASSQRREQSYEQYF
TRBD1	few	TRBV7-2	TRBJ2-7	TGTGCCAGCAGCTTAGAGGGACAGCTTATCTACGAGCAGTACTTC	CASSLEGQLIYEQYF
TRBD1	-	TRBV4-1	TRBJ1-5	TGCGCCAGCAGCCAATCAAGGACAGGGGAGTTTCAGCCCCAGCATTTT	CASSQSRTGEFQPQHF
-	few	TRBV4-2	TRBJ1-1	TGTGCCAGCAGCCAAGGTGAGGGCAGAGAAGCTTTCTTT	CASSQGEGREAFF
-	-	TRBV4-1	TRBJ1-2	TGCGCCAGCAGCCAACCAACAGGGAAATATGGCTACACCTTC	CASSQPTGKYGYTF
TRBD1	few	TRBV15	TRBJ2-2	TGTGCCACCAGCAGGGCAGGGGGAATCGACACCGGGGAGCTGTTTTTT	CATSRAGGIDTGELFF
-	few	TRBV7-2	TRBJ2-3	TGTGCCAGCAGCTTAGCGGGAGGCACAGATACGCAGTATTTT	CASSLAGGTDTQYF
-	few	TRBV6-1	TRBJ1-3	TGTGCCAGCAGTGAAAATCCGAGTATCCCCTCTGGAAACACCATATATTTT	CASSENPSIPSGNTIYF
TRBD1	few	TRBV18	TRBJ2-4	TGTGCCAGCTCCCCGCTGGGACAGGGGGGCATTCAGTACTTC	CASSPLGQGGIQYF
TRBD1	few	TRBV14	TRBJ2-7	TGTGCCAGCAGCCAACCGGGACAGGGAAAAGGCGAGCAGTACTTC	CASSQPGQGKGEQYF
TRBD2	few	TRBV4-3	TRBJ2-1	TGCGCCAGCAGCCAAGATCTGCGGGGGGGGCACAATGAGCAGTTCTTC	CASSQDLRGGHNEQFF
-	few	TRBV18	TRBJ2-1	TGTGCCAGCTCACCACCGGCTAGCTCCTACAATGAGCAGTTCTTC	CASSPPASSYNEQFF
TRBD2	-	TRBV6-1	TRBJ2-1	TGTGCCAGCAGTGAAGTCGGGAGGGGTGAGCAGTTCTTC	CASSEVGRGEQFF
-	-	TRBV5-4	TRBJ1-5	TGTGCCAGCAGCCAGGGCTGGGAAGCTAATCAGCCCCAGCATTTT	CASSQGWEANQPQHF
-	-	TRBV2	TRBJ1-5	TGTGCCAGCATCCCTGATCAGGGCTATCAGCCCCAGCATTTT	CASIPDQGYQPQHF
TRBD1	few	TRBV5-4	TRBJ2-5	TGTGCCAGCAGCCTGGGACAGGATAAAGAGACCCAGTACTTC	CASSLGQDKETQYF
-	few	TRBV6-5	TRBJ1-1	TGTGCCAGCAGTTACGAGAGCATGAACACTGAAGCTTTCTTT	CASSYESMNTEAFF
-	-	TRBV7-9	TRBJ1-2	TGTGCCAGCAGCCTAAAGACAGGACACTATGGCTACACCTTC	CASSLKTGHYGYTF
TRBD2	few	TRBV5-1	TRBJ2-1	TGCGCCAGCAGCACCGGGACTAGCAAGTCGGATGAGCAGTTCTTC	CASSTGTSKSDEQFF
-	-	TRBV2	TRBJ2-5	TGTGCCAGCAGTCCGGATGGGGGCTCAGGGACCCAGTACTTC	CASSPDGGSGTQYF
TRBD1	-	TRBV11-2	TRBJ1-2	TGTGCCAGCAGCCCCCTGGGCCGTCGGGCAGGGGGTGGCTACACCTTC	CASSPLGRRAGGGYTF
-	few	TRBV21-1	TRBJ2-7	TGTGCCAGCACCACAGGGGGCCTCTCCTACGAGCAGTACTTC	CASTTGGLSYEQYF
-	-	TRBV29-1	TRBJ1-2	TGCAGCGTTGTAGTAGATAACTATGGCTACACCTTC	CSVVVDNYGYTF